The clone carrying this TCR beta chain was observed a single time. The target antigen is unknown. CDR1 is SGHAT and CDR2 is FQDESV in the germline V gene (reference sequence). This CDR3 is 12 amino acids long. Trimming removed 3 bases from V and 8 bases from J, with 8 bases in between. The record originates from a study of cytomegalovirus exposure and HLA in healthy donors. Overall study findings and caveats: Under in vitro conditions, three CMV-associated chains were confirmed as specific for CMV antigens.

The PCR had 60 Vbeta and 13 Jbeta primers. Measured with immunoSEQ multiplex PCR; TCRdb has only the in-frame clones, and not every one. This table holds more than 90,000 clones, roughly 70% found once. The sequenced material came from PBMCs. The receptor comes from a man between 45 and 60 years old in good health and CMV-seronegative. The chain links TRBV11-1 to TRBJ2-1; no definite D call. Written as DNA, the CDR3 is TGTGCCAGCAGCTTGATTCGGGATGAGCAGTTCTTC. The encoded protein is CASSLIRDEQFF.